These 10 T cell receptor beta chains share one sample of origin, sequenced in a study of spatial heterogeneity in lung cancer. The antigens for these receptors are not known. Time point noted: sample taken at primary tumor resection. Overall study findings and caveats: Expanded intratumoral alpha and beta TCR counts tracked tumor mutation counts.

TCRdb reprocessed the 5' RACE reads via MiXCR and lists one record per CDR3 protein. The data show roughly 10,000 distinct CDR3 sequences, with approximately 12% seen just once and about 10% held by the top ten. The specimen comprised lung tumor tissue, sampled at surgery. The receptor source for this set is a male donor with early-stage non-small cell lung cancer.

By sample fraction, this clonotype is medium-sized. As an off-target read in a library built for alpha chains, this beta chain has a frequency of little significance. The chain's CDR3 is CSVESKVRPGELFF. CDR3 bases: TGCAGCGTAGAATCGAAAGTCCGGCCTGGGGAGCTGTTTTTT. The V gene is TRBV29-1, the J gene TRBJ2-2, with D unresolved. The CDR3 is made up of 14 amino acids. The germline V gene has CDR1 SQVTM and CDR2 ANQGSEA. Trimming took 6 bases from V and 8 from J, leaving 19 bases between them.

Notes on this clonotype: A read error may be the cause here, since a much bigger clone is one base away. This beta chain turned up in a library designed for alpha chains; as an off-target read, its abundance says little. This chain joins TRBV4-2 and TRBJ2-7; D may be TRBD1 (5 bases). Looked up from germline, CDR1 is LGHNA and CDR2 is YNFKEQ. V shed 1 base and J shed 5 bases, with 15 bases lying between them. CDR3 length: 15 amino acids. CDR3 nucleotide sequence: TGTGCCAGCAGCCAAGCTCGGACAAACAAAAACGAGCAGTACTTC. It codes for CASSQARTNKNEQYF.

Details on this clonotype: A library prepared for alpha chains yielded this beta chain as an off-target read; its size is of little meaning. This rearrangement joins TRBV3-1 to TRBJ2-3; a weak D match, TRBD2 (5 bases). This CDR3 is 15 amino acids long. Germline CDR1 is LGHDT and CDR2 is YNNKEL (reference sequence). The V and J ends lost 2 bases and 6 bases respectively, with 15 bases between them. CDR3 coding DNA: TGTGCCAGCAGCCAAACCGGGAACGCCTATGATACGCAGTATTTT. Protein sequence: CASSQTGNAYDTQYF.

This clonotype has just a few counts. The library was built for alpha chains, so this beta chain is an off-target read and its size means little. The chain carries TRBV20-1 and TRBJ1-2; 8 nucleotides align to TRBD1. The CDR3 runs to 13 residues. CDR1 DFQATT and CDR2 SNEGSKA come from the germline V gene (reference sequence). The J segment lost 3 bases and the V segment lost 3 bases, leaving 3 bases of the junction unmatched. The CDR3: CSASSGGDYGYTF. The CDR3 region has the DNA TGCAGTGCTAGCTCAGGGGGCGACTATGGCTACACCTTC.

Sample share makes this clonotype medium-sized. Being off target in a library aimed at alpha chains, this beta chain has a size of little meaning. V and J are TRBV28 and TRBJ2-4, with D perhaps TRBD1 or TRBD2 (5 bases each). Germline values: CDR1 MDHEN, CDR2 SYDVKM. V was clipped by 4 bases and J by 0 bases, with 31 bases between them. The CDR3 sequence is 22 residues long. The DNA for the CDR3 is TGTGCCAGCAGTTCCCCGCCTGGGGCGGGTCCTCAGCCCCTCATAGCCAAAAACATTCAGTACTTC. It codes for CASSSPPGAGPQPLIAKNIQYF.

This clonotype is medium-sized within its sample. This beta chain slipped into a library made for alpha chains as a stray read, so its size is not meaningful. The chain combines TRBV20-1 with TRBJ2-1, with D unclear. The CDR3 length is 11 residues. From germline, CDR1 is DFQATT and CDR2 SNEGSKA (reference sequence). The V gene lost 8 bases and the J gene lost 6 bases, with 11 bases spanning the gap. In DNA form, the CDR3 reads TGCAGTAGTGCTACCACCAATGAGCAGTTCTTC. It is translated as CSSATTNEQFF.

Many counts were recorded for this clonotype. For a library built for alpha chains, this beta chain is a stray read; little rests on its size. V is TRBV5-1 and J is TRBJ1-2; TRBD1 matches at 9 bases. Germline assignment: CDR1 SGHRS and CDR2 YFSETQ. V was pared by 3 bases and J by 4 bases, with 1 base of the junction left unmatched. This CDR3 region has 13 residues. CDR3 coding DNA: TGCGCCAGCAGCTCGGACAGGGGCTATGGCTACACCTTC. Translation: CASSSDRGYGYTF.

Judged by abundance, this clonotype is medium-sized. Because the library targeted alpha chains, this beta chain is an off-target read whose size means little. V and J are TRBV27 and TRBJ1-5; perhaps TRBD1 as D (6 bases). Germline CDR1 is MNHEY and CDR2 is SMNVEV (reference sequence). V lost 4 bases and J 3 bases, leaving 16 bases between the germline ends. This CDR3 has 16 residues. CDR3 region: CASSSAGALNNQPQHF. The CDR3 coding sequence is TGTGCCAGCAGTTCGGCAGGGGCTCTTAACAATCAGCCCCAGCATTTT.

This clonotype has at least ten counts. The library was designed around alpha chains, so this beta chain is a stray read whose abundance carries little weight. The chain couples TRBV27 to TRBJ2-7, with 10 bases fitting TRBD2. Germline CDR1 is MNHEY and CDR2 is SMNVEV (reference sequence). Trimming cost V 4 bases and J 3 bases; bases outside gene matches: 9. This CDR3 region has 16 residues. In DNA form, the CDR3 reads TGTGCCAGCAGTTCCCTGAGCGGGAGGGCCGTCTACGAGCAGTACTTC. It encodes CASSSLSGRAVYEQYF.

This clonotype was recorded at least ten times. Because the library targeted alpha chains, this beta chain is an off-target read whose size means little. The CDR3 region is CSAIDNEPEQFF. The CDR3 bases are TGCAGTGCTATTGACAACGAGCCTGAGCAGTTCTTC. V usage is TRBV20-1 and J usage is TRBJ2-1; D gene ambiguous. This CDR3 is built from 12 residues. Per the germline V gene, CDR1 is DFQATT and CDR2 is SNEGSKA (reference sequence). V was trimmed by 4 bases and J by 9 bases, leaving 13 bases between them.